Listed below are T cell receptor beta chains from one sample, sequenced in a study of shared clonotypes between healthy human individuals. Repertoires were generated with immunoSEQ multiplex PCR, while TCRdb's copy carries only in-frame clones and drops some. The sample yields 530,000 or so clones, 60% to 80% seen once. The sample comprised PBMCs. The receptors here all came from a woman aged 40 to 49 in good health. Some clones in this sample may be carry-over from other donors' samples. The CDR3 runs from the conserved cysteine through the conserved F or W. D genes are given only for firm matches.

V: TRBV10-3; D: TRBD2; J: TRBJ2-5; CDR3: CAISEALAGVETQYF
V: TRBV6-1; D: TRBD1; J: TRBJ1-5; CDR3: CASSGRRDRDSNQPQHF
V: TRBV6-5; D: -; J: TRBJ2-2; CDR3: CASSNGPAGELFF
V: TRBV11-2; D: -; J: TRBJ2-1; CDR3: CASSLLAEQFF
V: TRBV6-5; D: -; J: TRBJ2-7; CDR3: CASSSGPWDEQYF
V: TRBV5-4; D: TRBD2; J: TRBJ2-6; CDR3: CASSGGTSGSSGANVLTF
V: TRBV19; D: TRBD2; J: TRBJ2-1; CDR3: CASDEGGGRFYNEQFF
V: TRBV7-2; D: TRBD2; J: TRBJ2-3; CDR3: CASSYYRGRSTDTQYF
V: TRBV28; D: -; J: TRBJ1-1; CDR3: CASKRTVEAFF
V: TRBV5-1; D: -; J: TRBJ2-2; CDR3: CASSLDGSLTGELFF
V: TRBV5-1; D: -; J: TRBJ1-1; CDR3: CASSMQGSQGYTEAFF
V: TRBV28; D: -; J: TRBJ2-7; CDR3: CASSFSSYEQYF
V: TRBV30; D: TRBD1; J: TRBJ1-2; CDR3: CAWNTGPGQKSGYTF
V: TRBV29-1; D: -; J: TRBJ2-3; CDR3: CSITLQSTDTQYF
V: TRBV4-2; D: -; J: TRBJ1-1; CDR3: CASSQDFQQAEAFF
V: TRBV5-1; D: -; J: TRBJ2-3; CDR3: CASSRPVSGFPTDTQYF
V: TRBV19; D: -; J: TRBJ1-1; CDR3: CASSIRPTGPEAFF
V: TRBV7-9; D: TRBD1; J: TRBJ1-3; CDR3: CASSRTDRGRNTIYF
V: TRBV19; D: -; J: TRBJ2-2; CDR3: CASSIRQTNTGELFF
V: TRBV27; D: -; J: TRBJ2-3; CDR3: CASSLFGGGGYTQYF
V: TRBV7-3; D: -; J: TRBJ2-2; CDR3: CASSLTRNTGELFF
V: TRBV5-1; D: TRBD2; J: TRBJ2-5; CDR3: CASSLVAGGGQETQYF
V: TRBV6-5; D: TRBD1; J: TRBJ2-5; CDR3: CASRTGGRETQYF
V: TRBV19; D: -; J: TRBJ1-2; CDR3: CASSADTLGGYTF
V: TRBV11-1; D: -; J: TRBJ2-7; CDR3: CASSTETETYEQYF
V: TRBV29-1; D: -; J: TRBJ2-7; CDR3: CSVEGAGLGSYEQYF
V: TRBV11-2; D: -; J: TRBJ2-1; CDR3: CASSLGIYNEQFF
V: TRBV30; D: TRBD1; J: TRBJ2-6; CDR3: CAWSGWGQTSGANVLTF
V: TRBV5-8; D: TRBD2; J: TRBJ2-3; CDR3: CASSVRLAGPGDTQYF
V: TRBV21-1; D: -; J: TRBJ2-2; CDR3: CASSKPGGEGRANTGELFF
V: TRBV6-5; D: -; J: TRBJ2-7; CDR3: CASSYRRGYEQYF
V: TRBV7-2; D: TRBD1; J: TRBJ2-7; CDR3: CASSLGAPGQGAYEQYF
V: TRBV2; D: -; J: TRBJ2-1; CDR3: CASSVIRDNEQFF
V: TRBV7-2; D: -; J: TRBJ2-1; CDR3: CASSLKNEQFF
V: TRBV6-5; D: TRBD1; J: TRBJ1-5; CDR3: CASSYSAGGYQPQHF
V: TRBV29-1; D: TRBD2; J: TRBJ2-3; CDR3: CSVAITLAGGDTQYF
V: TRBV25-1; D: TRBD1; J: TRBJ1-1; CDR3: CASIKQGAQTEAFF
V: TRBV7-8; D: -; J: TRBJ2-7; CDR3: CASSLGGLGSWASEQYF
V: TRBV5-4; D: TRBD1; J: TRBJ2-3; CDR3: CASRRDRGRTDTQYF
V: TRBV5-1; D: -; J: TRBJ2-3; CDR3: CASSPGGTPGATQYF
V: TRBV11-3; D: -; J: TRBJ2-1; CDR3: CASSLSSVYNEQFF
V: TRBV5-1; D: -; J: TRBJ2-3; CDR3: CASSLEGRANLDTQYF
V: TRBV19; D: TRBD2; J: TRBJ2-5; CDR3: CASSSRTSGRAEETQYF
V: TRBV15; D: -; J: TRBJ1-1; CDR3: CATSRDGWSGTEAFF
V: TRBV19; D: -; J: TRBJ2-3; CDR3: CASSIEPQGGDTQYF
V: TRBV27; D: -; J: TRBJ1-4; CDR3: CASSLWGGLDEKLFF
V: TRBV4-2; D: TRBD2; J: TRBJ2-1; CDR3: CASSPRLAGVFEQFF
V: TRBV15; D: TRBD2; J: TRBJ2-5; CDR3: CATSRGSGRASGETQYF
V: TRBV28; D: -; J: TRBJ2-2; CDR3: CATGGGTTNTGELFF
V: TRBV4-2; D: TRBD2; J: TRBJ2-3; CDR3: CASSRRGEGTDTQYF
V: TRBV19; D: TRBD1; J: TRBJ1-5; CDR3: CASKDRGDNQPQHF
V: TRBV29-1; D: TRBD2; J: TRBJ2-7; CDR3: CSVEALAGYEQYF
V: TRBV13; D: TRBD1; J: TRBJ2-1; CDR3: CASTLGGRGLHNEQFF
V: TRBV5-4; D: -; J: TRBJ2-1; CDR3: CASSLVASNEQFF
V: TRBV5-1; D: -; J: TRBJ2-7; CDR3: CASRRSGSTDEQYF